This T cell receptor beta chain was obtained from a study of CD8 T cells in ankylosing spondylitis. One entry per CDR3 protein results from TCRdb running MiXCR on the 5' RACE reads. The repertoire holds about 340,000 distinct CDR3 sequences, with 8% as singletons. Findings and caveats of the study: Apparently characteristic of ankylosing spondylitis blood was a TCR beta motif (fewer than ten highly homologous variants).

CDR1 and CDR2 from the germline V gene are SGHAT and FQNNGV. CDR3 length: 21 amino acids. V shed 4 bases, J shed 0 bases, and the junction held 17 bases outside the gene matches. Regarding this clonotype: Its antigen is unidentified.

The specimen sequenced was blood, either unsorted or a sorted T cell fraction (not recorded which). The J gene is TRBJ2-1, the V gene TRBV11-2, with 11 bases identical to TRBD2. The sequence came from a male donor with ankylosing spondylitis. In DNA form, the CDR3 reads TGTGCCAGCAGCTCGAACCGACTAGCGGGAAAGCCGCCGAGCTCCTACAATGAGCAGTTCTTC. Protein sequence: CASSSNRLAGKPPSSYNEQFF.